The rows below give T cell receptor beta chains drawn from one sample of a study of blood T cell repertoires in COVID-19. Only in-frame clones appear in the TCRdb table, and some are missing; sequencing was by immunoSEQ multiplex PCR. The table lists about 250,000 clones, approximately 90% of them singletons. The sequencing input was PBMCs or T cells enriched from blood (not recorded which). These receptors were taken from a man younger than 30 who had recovered from COVID-19. The CDR3 runs from the conserved cysteine through the conserved F or W. Fields, in order: clone size, V gene, J gene, D gene, CDR3 protein, CDR3 DNA. A D gene is named only where the DNA matches it firmly. Rows may omit the clone size; those that give it use once, few, many or a size class.

clone size: once
V gene: TRBV7-9
J gene: TRBJ1-5
D gene: NA
CDR3 protein: CASSPRGDGNQPQHF
CDR3 DNA: TGTGCCAGCAGCCCGCGGGGAGATGGCAATCAGCCCCAGCATTTT

clone size: once
V gene: TRBV6-1
J gene: TRBJ2-5
D gene: TRBD2
CDR3 protein: CASSEGFRVSGRGETQYF
CDR3 DNA: TGTGCCAGCAGTGAAGGTTTTCGGGTTAGCGGGAGGGGAGAGACCCAGTACTTC

clone size: NA
V gene: TRBV7-9
J gene: TRBJ1-2
D gene: NA
CDR3 protein: CASSPPQGGLNYGYTF
CDR3 DNA: TGTGCCAGCAGTCCCCCCCAGGGTGGGCTTAACTATGGCTACACCTTC

clone size: NA
V gene: TRBV6-1
J gene: TRBJ2-1
D gene: NA
CDR3 protein: CASSEQPGGSNEQFF
CDR3 DNA: TGTGCCAGCAGTGAACAGCCAGGGGGGTCCAATGAGCAGTTCTTC

clone size: NA
V gene: TRBV10-3
J gene: TRBJ2-5
D gene: TRBD1
CDR3 protein: CAISESGQVETQYF
CDR3 DNA: TGTGCCATCAGTGAGTCGGGACAGGTGGAGACCCAGTACTTC

clone size: NA
V gene: TRBV3-1/TRBV3-2
J gene: TRBJ1-2
D gene: TRBD1
CDR3 protein: CATGTGGGYGYTF
CDR3 DNA: TGTGCCACCGGGACAGGGGGAGGCTATGGCTACACCTTC

clone size: NA
V gene: TRBV5-4
J gene: TRBJ2-5
D gene: TRBD2
CDR3 protein: CASSPTSGSPETQYF
CDR3 DNA: TGTGCCAGCAGCCCGACTAGCGGCTCTCCGGAGACCCAGTACTTC

clone size: NA
V gene: TRBV28
J gene: TRBJ1-5
D gene: NA
CDR3 protein: CASSVPPGRQGPQHF
CDR3 DNA: TGTGCCAGCAGTGTGCCCCCGGGTCGTCAGGGGCCCCAGCATTTT

clone size: NA
V gene: TRBV9
J gene: TRBJ1-6
D gene: NA
CDR3 protein: CASSVDGREDSPLHF
CDR3 DNA: TGTGCCAGCAGCGTAGACGGCAGGGAGGATTCACCCCTCCACTTT

clone size: NA
V gene: TRBV19
J gene: TRBJ1-2
D gene: TRBD1
CDR3 protein: CASSPGTGDLKANYGYTF
CDR3 DNA: TGTGCCAGTAGTCCCGGGACAGGGGACCTAAAAGCTAACTATGGCTACACCTTC

clone size: NA
V gene: TRBV28
J gene: TRBJ2-5
D gene: TRBD2
CDR3 protein: CASSLPSGYQETQYF
CDR3 DNA: TGTGCCAGCAGTTTGCCTAGCGGGTACCAAGAGACCCAGTACTTC

clone size: NA
V gene: TRBV5-1
J gene: TRBJ1-6
D gene: NA
CDR3 protein: CASSLAGTSYNSPLHF
CDR3 DNA: TGCGCCAGCAGCTTGGCAGGTACCTCCTATAATTCACCCCTCCACTTT

clone size: NA
V gene: TRBV27
J gene: TRBJ1-1
D gene: TRBD1
CDR3 protein: CASSLQGATEAFF
CDR3 DNA: TGTGCCAGCAGTTTACAGGGGGCGACTGAAGCTTTCTTT

clone size: NA
V gene: TRBV19
J gene: TRBJ1-5
D gene: NA
CDR3 protein: CASSPQRSQPQHF
CDR3 DNA: TGTGCCAGTAGTCCCCAAAGGAGTCAGCCCCAGCATTTT

clone size: NA
V gene: TRBV25-1
J gene: TRBJ2-5
D gene: NA
CDR3 protein: CASSEAPPGGTQYF
CDR3 DNA: TGTGCCAGCAGTGAAGCCCCGCCTGGCGGGACCCAGTACTTC

clone size: few
V gene: TRBV12-3/TRBV12-4
J gene: TRBJ2-3
D gene: NA
CDR3 protein: CASNLLGADTQYF
CDR3 DNA: TGTGCCAGCAACCTTCTCGGGGCAGATACGCAGTATTTT

clone size: few
V gene: TRBV27
J gene: TRBJ2-7
D gene: TRBD1
CDR3 protein: CASALRDRDYEQYF
CDR3 DNA: TGTGCCAGCGCGCTAAGGGACAGGGACTACGAGCAGTACTTC

clone size: NA
V gene: TRBV30
J gene: TRBJ1-2
D gene: NA
CDR3 protein: CAWSRVAGSYGYTF
CDR3 DNA: TGTGCCTGGAGTAGGGTAGCCGGGAGCTATGGCTACACCTTC

clone size: NA
V gene: TRBV27
J gene: TRBJ1-1
D gene: NA
CDR3 protein: CASSPGTGYTEAFF
CDR3 DNA: TGTGCCAGCAGTCCGGGTACAGGGTACACTGAAGCTTTCTTT

clone size: NA
V gene: TRBV27
J gene: TRBJ1-5
D gene: NA
CDR3 protein: CASSFSGTYSNQPQHF
CDR3 DNA: TGTGCCAGCAGTTTCTCAGGGACATATAGCAATCAGCCCCAGCATTTT

clone size: NA
V gene: TRBV28
J gene: TRBJ1-2
D gene: NA
CDR3 protein: CASSLDKWGSGYTF
CDR3 DNA: TGTGCCAGCAGTTTGGACAAGTGGGGCTCTGGCTACACCTTC

clone size: NA
V gene: TRBV5-1
J gene: TRBJ2-5
D gene: TRBD1
CDR3 protein: CASSLDRGEVETQYF
CDR3 DNA: TGCGCCAGCAGCTTGGACAGGGGAGAAGTCGAGACCCAGTACTTC

clone size: NA
V gene: TRBV5-8
J gene: TRBJ1-6
D gene: NA
CDR3 protein: CASSSKRSSYNSPLHF
CDR3 DNA: TGTGCCAGCAGCTCGAAACGGAGCTCCTATAATTCACCCCTCCACTTT

clone size: NA
V gene: TRBV27
J gene: TRBJ1-6
D gene: NA
CDR3 protein: CASSSHRQADSPLHF
CDR3 DNA: TGTGCCAGCAGTTCCCATCGACAGGCCGATTCACCCCTCCACTTT

clone size: NA
V gene: TRBV18
J gene: TRBJ1-1
D gene: TRBD1
CDR3 protein: CASSPREGAFSEAFF
CDR3 DNA: TGTGCCAGCTCACCTCGGGAGGGGGCTTTCTCTGAAGCTTTCTTT

clone size: NA
V gene: TRBV18
J gene: TRBJ2-1
D gene: TRBD2
CDR3 protein: CASSRAGGDNNEQFF
CDR3 DNA: TGTGCCAGCTCACGTGCTGGGGGGGATAACAATGAGCAGTTCTTC

clone size: NA
V gene: TRBV10-3
J gene: TRBJ1-1
D gene: NA
CDR3 protein: CAISQAPGSNTEAFF
CDR3 DNA: TGTGCCATCAGTCAAGCCCCGGGATCGAACACTGAAGCTTTCTTT

clone size: NA
V gene: TRBV11-2
J gene: TRBJ2-1
D gene: NA
CDR3 protein: CASSYGGINEQFF
CDR3 DNA: TGTGCCAGCAGCTATGGGGGGATCAATGAGCAGTTCTTC

clone size: NA
V gene: TRBV7-9
J gene: TRBJ1-1
D gene: NA
CDR3 protein: CASSFGGSVNTEAFF
CDR3 DNA: TGTGCCAGCAGCTTCGGCGGTTCTGTGAACACTGAAGCTTTCTTT

clone size: NA
V gene: TRBV28
J gene: TRBJ2-3
D gene: TRBD2
CDR3 protein: CASSLPLAGGPTDTQYF
CDR3 DNA: TGTGCCAGCAGTTTACCACTAGCGGGAGGACCCACAGATACGCAGTATTTT

clone size: NA
V gene: TRBV6-5
J gene: TRBJ1-2
D gene: NA
CDR3 protein: CASSYGRGNYGYTF
CDR3 DNA: TGTGCCAGCAGTTACGGGAGGGGTAACTATGGCTACACCTTC

clone size: once
V gene: TRBV27
J gene: TRBJ1-1
D gene: TRBD1
CDR3 protein: CASSRDRRILNTEAFF
CDR3 DNA: TGTGCCAGCAGCCGGGACAGGCGAATTCTGAACACTGAAGCTTTCTTT

clone size: NA
V gene: TRBV30
J gene: TRBJ1-1
D gene: NA
CDR3 protein: CAWIGGLNTEAFF
CDR3 DNA: TGTGCCTGGATCGGGGGACTGAACACTGAAGCTTTCTTT

clone size: NA
V gene: TRBV7-9
J gene: TRBJ2-1
D gene: TRBD2
CDR3 protein: CASSPGLAVVSYNEQFF
CDR3 DNA: TGTGCCAGCAGCCCAGGACTAGCGGTTGTATCCTACAATGAGCAGTTCTTC

clone size: once
V gene: TRBV4-2
J gene: TRBJ1-6
D gene: NA
CDR3 protein: CASSQDWSSYNSPLHF
CDR3 DNA: TGTGCCAGCAGCCAAGATTGGAGCTCCTATAATTCACCCCTCCACTTT

clone size: NA
V gene: TRBV2
J gene: TRBJ2-4
D gene: TRBD2
CDR3 protein: CASSGLAGGAKNIQYF
CDR3 DNA: TGTGCCAGCAGTGGACTGGCGGGGGGCGCCAAAAACATTCAGTACTTC

clone size: NA
V gene: TRBV7-2
J gene: TRBJ1-6
D gene: TRBD1
CDR3 protein: CASSSQGASNSPLHF
CDR3 DNA: TGTGCCAGCAGCTCACAGGGGGCGTCTAATTCACCCCTCCACTTT

clone size: NA
V gene: TRBV5-4
J gene: TRBJ2-3
D gene: NA
CDR3 protein: CASSLDWGRGTDTQYF
CDR3 DNA: TGTGCCAGCAGCTTGGACTGGGGGAGGGGGACAGATACGCAGTATTTT

clone size: NA
V gene: TRBV11-3
J gene: TRBJ2-3
D gene: TRBD2
CDR3 protein: CASSLGDSGSLDTQYF
CDR3 DNA: TGTGCCAGCAGCTTAGGGGATAGCGGGAGTTTGGATACGCAGTATTTT

clone size: NA
V gene: TRBV28
J gene: TRBJ2-3
D gene: NA
CDR3 protein: CASSAQLALYTQYF
CDR3 DNA: TGTGCCAGCAGTGCCCAACTAGCCCTATATACGCAGTATTTT

clone size: NA
V gene: TRBV5-1
J gene: TRBJ1-6
D gene: NA
CDR3 protein: CASSPRGSNSPLHF
CDR3 DNA: TGCGCCAGCAGCCCCCGCGGGTCCAATTCACCCCTCCACTTT